This T cell receptor (beta chain) was retrieved from a study of blood T cells in healthy people across ages. Study-wide results and limits: Across samples, TCR beta diversity tracked strongly with naive T cell percentage.

Concerning this clonotype: Its antigen is not identified.

Next came a second PCR, run for about 6 to 12 cycles, which used a sample-barcoded 5' primer along with a J-beta primer mix. TCRdb reprocessed the 5' RACE reads with MiXCR, giving one entry per CDR3 protein. The sample consists of about 1.5 million distinct CDR3 sequences, roughly two fifths of them appearing once. Individuals who donated were healthy Caucasians from Russia aged roughly 6 to 100. Germline loops: CDR1 SEHNR, CDR2 FQNEAQ (reference sequence). This CDR3 region has 13 residues. The V and J ends lost 8 bases and 2 bases respectively, with 12 bases between them. This sequence was found in a woman aged 18-29 years in good health. Sequencing was done on a sample of blood. The V and J genes are TRBV7-9 and TRBJ2-5; a possible D gene is TRBD2 (5 bases). Written as DNA, the CDR3 is TGTGCCAGCGCCCCGCGGGCTCAAGAGACCCAGTACTTC. Its protein product is CASAPRAQETQYF. Complete variable domain (other parts from reference TRBV7-9 and TRBJ2-5): DTGVSQNPRHKITKRGQNVTFRCDPISEHNRLYWYRQTLGQGPEFLTYFQNEAQLEKSRLLSDRFSAERPKGSFSTLEIQRTEQGDSAMYLCASAPRAQETQYFGPGTRLLVL.